The source of this TCR beta chain is a study of T cell changes during pregnancy in multiple sclerosis. Data came from immunoSEQ multiplex PCR; TCRdb stores just in-frame clones and leaves some out. Of under 55,000 clones in the sample, almost 95% were seen once. The CDR3 runs 15 residues. CDR1 and CDR2 (germline): LNHNV, YYDKDF (reference sequence). Between the trimmed V and J ends, which lost 1 base and 2 bases, there was a span of 11 bases. This clone is a singleton in its sample. The chain is built from TRBV15 and TRBJ1-2; tentatively, D is TRBD1 (5 bases). This specimen was CD4+ T cells from peripheral blood mononuclear cells, taken in the third trimester of pregnancy. The receptor was isolated from a female donor with multiple sclerosis, enrolled in a pregnancy study. The CDR3 reads CATSRVQGGNYGYTF. CDR3 sequence (DNA): TGTGCCACCAGCAGAGTTCAGGGTGGGAACTATGGCTACACCTTC.